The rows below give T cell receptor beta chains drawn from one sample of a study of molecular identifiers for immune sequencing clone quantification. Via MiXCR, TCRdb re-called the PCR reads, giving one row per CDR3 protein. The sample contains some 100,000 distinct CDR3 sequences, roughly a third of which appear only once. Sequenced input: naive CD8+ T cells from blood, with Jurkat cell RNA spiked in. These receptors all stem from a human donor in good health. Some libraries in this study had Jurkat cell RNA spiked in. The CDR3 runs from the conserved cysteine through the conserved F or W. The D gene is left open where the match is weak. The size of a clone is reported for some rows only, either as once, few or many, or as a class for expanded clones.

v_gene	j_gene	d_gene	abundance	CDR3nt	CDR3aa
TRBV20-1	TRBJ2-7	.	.	TGCAGTGCTATGGGGACATTTTCCTACGAGCAGTACTTC	CSAMGTFSYEQYF
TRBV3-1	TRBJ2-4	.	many	TGTGCCAGCAGCCAACGACTAATTATGGGGTTTCAGTACTTC	CASSQRLIMGFQYF
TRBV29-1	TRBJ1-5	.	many	TGCAGCGTGGTGGACGGGAATCAGCCCCAGCATTTT	CSVVDGNQPQHF
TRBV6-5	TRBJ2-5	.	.	TGTGCCAGCAGCCCCACAGTCCTCCAAGAGACCCAGTACTTC	CASSPTVLQETQYF
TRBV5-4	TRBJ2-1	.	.	TGTGCCAGCACGAGTCCCGCTATACTCAATGAGCAGTTCTTC	CASTSPAILNEQFF
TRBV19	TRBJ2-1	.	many	TGTGCCAGTAGTATAGGCTTTTGGGGGGGCGCAGCTGACTACAATGAGCAGTTCTTC	CASSIGFWGGAADYNEQFF
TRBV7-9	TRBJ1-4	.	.	TGTGCCAGCAGCGGCGGGCCTCAGGGTACTAATGAAAAACCGTTTTTT	CASSGGPQGTNEKPFF
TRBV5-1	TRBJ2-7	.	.	TGCGCCAGCAGTCATGATCGCCCCTACGAGCAGTACTTC	CASSHDRPYEQYF
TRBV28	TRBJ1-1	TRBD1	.	TGTGCCAGCAGTTGGTCCAGGGGGATGAACACTGGAGCTTTCTTT	CASSWSRGMNTGAFF
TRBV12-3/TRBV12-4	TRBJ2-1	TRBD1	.	TGTGCCAGCAGTCGTTACAGGGGCGGGGAGCAGTTCTTC	CASSRYRGGEQFF
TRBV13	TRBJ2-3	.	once	TGTGCCAGCAGCCGTTGGCCAGCGAAGAGCACAGATACGCAGTATTTT	CASSRWPAKSTDTQYF
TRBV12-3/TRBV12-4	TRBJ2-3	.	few	TGTGCCAGCAGTTTTACGGGAGCTTTAGATACGCAGTATTTT	CASSFTGALDTQYF
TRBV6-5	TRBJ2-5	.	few	TGTGCCAGCACCGGGCCCCTGGGCCAGTACTTC	CASTGPLGQYF
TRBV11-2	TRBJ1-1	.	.	TGTGCCAGCAGCGCCTGGGGGGGACAACGGGGCAACACTGAAGCTTTCTTT	CASSAWGGQRGNTEAFF
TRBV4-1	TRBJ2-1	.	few	TGCGCCAGCAGCCAAGAAACCTACTCCTACAATGAGCAGTTCTTC	CASSQETYSYNEQFF
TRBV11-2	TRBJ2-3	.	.	TGTGCCAGCGGGGCCAGCACAGATACGCAGTATTTT	CASGASTDTQYF
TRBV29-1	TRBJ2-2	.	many	TGCAGCGTGAGGACACCGAGAGCCGGGGAGCTGTTTTTT	CSVRTPRAGELFF
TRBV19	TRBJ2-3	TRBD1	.	TGTGCCAGTAGTATAGGGGACAGGGGCACGAATACGCAGAATTTT	CASSIGDRGTNTQNF
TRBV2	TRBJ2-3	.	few	TGTGCCAGCAGTCCCGGGGTCGATACGCAGTATTTT	CASSPGVDTQYF
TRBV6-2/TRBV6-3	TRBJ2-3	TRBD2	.	TGTGCCAGCAGTTCCTCCCGTTATAGCGGGAGCCGCACAGATACGCAGTATTTT	CASSSSRYSGSRTDTQYF
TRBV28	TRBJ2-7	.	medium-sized	TGTGCCAGCAGTTCGGTAGGTTCCGAGCAGTACTTC	CASSSVGSEQYF
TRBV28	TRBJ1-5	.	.	TGTGCCAGCTGTTTATTTGCGGGGGATCAGCCCCAGCATTTT	CASCLFAGDQPQHF
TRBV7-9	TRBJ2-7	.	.	TGTGCCAGCAGCTTTAGCGTATTCGAGCAGTACTTC	CASSFSVFEQYF
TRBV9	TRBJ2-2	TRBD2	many	TGTGCCAGCAGCGTAGGACTAGCGGTTCACACCGGGGAGCTGTTTTTT	CASSVGLAVHTGELFF
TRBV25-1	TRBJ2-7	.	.	TGTGCCAGCAGTGAATTGAATCTGCCGAACTACGAGCAGTACTTC	CASSELNLPNYEQYF
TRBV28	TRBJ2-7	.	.	TGTGCCAGCAGATTATCGCTGATCTACGAGCAGTACTTC	CASRLSLIYEQYF
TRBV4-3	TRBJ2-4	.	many	TGCGCCAGCAGCCGAACCGCTGGCAGGATAAAAAACATTCAGTACTTC	CASSRTAGRIKNIQYF
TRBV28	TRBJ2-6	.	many	TGTGCCAGCACCCCGGACGCTCCTTGGTTCTCTGGGGCCAACGTCCTGACTTTC	CASTPDAPWFSGANVLTF
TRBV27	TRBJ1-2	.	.	TGTGCCAGCAGCCTACAGGAAGGAGGGTTCTATGGCTACACCTTC	CASSLQEGGFYGYTF
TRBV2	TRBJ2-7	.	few	TGTGCCAGCAGATACAGGGTGTCGACTTTGTACGAGCAGTACTTC	CASRYRVSTLYEQYF
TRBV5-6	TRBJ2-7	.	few	TGTGCCAGCAGCTTTGGCAGGGGACTGGGTGAGCAGTACTTC	CASSFGRGLGEQYF
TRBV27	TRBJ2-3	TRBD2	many	TGTGCCAGCACGAGACTAGCGGACACAGATACGCAGTATTTT	CASTRLADTDTQYF
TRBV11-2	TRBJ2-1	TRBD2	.	TGTGCCAGCAGCTTAGTTCCAGCGGGAGCTTTCGATGAGCAGTTCTTC	CASSLVPAGAFDEQFF
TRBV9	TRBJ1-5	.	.	TGTGCCAGCAGCGTAGGGGCAGGGGAGGAGCAGCCCCAGCATTTT	CASSVGAGEEQPQHF
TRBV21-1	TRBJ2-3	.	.	TGTGCCAGCAGCAAATGGACCCAGCAGCGTCCACAGTATTTT	CASSKWTQQRPQYF
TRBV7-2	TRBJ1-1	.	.	TGTGCCAGCGGCTTACGGACTATGAACACTGAAGCTTTTTTT	CASGLRTMNTEAFF
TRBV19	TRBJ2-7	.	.	TGTGCCAGTAGGTCCGAAAACTCCTACGAGCAGTACTTC	CASRSENSYEQYF
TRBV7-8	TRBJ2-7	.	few	TGTGCCAGCAGCTTAGCAGGGGGCTACGAGCAGTACTTC	CASSLAGGYEQYF
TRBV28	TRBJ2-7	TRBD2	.	TGTGCCAGCAGGTTAATTGGACTAGCGGGCTACGAGCAGTACTTC	CASRLIGLAGYEQYF
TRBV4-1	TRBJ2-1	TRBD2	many	TGCGCCAGCAGCCAAGAGGCGGGAGATGGGCAGTTCTTC	CASSQEAGDGQFF
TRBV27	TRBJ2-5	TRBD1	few	TGTGCCAGCAGTTTATCAGGACAGGTTTTTAAGACCCAGTACTTC	CASSLSGQVFKTQYF
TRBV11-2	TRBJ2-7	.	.	TGTGCCAGCAGCCCTAGGGTTGCAGCCTACGAGCAGTACTTC	CASSPRVAAYEQYF
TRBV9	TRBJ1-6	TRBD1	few	TGTGCCAGCAGCGACCGGGACAGGGGGCGCCGGGGAATTTCACCCCTCCACTTT	CASSDRDRGRRGISPLHF
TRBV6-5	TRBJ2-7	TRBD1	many	TGTGCCAGCAGTTACTCAGAGGGACAGGGCTACGAGCAGTACTTC	CASSYSEGQGYEQYF
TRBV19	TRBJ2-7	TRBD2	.	TGTGCCAGTAGTATTAGCGGGAGGCCCTACGAGCAGTACTTC	CASSISGRPYEQYF
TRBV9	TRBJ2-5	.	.	TGTGCCAGCAGCCTAGGAGAAAGAACAGACCAAGAGACCCAGTACTTC	CASSLGERTDQETQYF